Below are 24 T cell receptor beta chains sequenced from a single sample in a study of response to subunit inactivated influenza vaccine. MiXCR, run by TCRdb on the RT-PCR reads, gives a single entry per CDR3 protein. The sample contains a few hundred thousand distinct CDR3 sequences, 22% of which appear only once. The specimen comprised PBMCs from blood, sampled about 20 months after vaccination. These TCRs come from a man aged 50 to 69 who received an inactivated influenza vaccine.

This clonotype was observed a handful of times. The V gene is TRBV7-9, the J gene TRBJ1-6; D is unclear. V was cut by 1 base and J by 5 bases, with 9 bases left in between. The CDR3 is made up of 15 amino acids. In germline, CDR1 is SEHNR, CDR2 FQNEAQ (reference sequence). This CDR3 reads CASSLDHMNNSPLHF. The DNA of the CDR3 is TGTGCCAGCAGCTTAGACCACATGAATAATTCACCCCTCCACTTT.

The chain combines TRBV7-8 with TRBJ1-5; 11 bases align to TRBD1. CDR3 length: 18 residues. Per germline, CDR1 SGHVS and CDR2 FQNEAQ. The V segment lost 2 bases and the J segment 6 bases; nucleotides outside the gene matches: 12. The chain's CDR3 is CASSLMSGTGGYGQPQHF. CDR3 DNA sequence: TGTGCCAGCAGCTTAATGTCCGGGACAGGGGGATATGGTCAGCCCCAGCATTTT.

In its sample, this clonotype was seen a few times. V usage is TRBV6-1 and J usage is TRBJ2-2; 10 bases line up with TRBD1. V dropped 5 bases and J dropped 7; count of bases not matched to a gene: 7. The germline gives CDR1 MNHNS, CDR2 SASEGT. The length of the CDR3 is 15 residues. CDR3 in amino acids: CASSRDRGVVGELFF. The CDR3 region has the DNA TGTGCCAGCAGTCGGGACAGGGGAGTCGTCGGGGAGCTGTTTTTT.

The chain combines TRBV19 with TRBJ1-2; 8 bases line up with TRBD1. CDR3 length: 12 residues. Per germline, CDR1 LNHDA and CDR2 SQIVND (reference sequence). V gave up 8 bases and J gave up 8 bases; unmatched junction bases: 7. The CDR3 DNA reads as TGTGCCAGTGCCTGGACAGGGCGCGGCTACACCTTC. This sequence encodes CASAWTGRGYTF.

The rearrangement links TRBV7-9 to TRBJ2-5; D remains unclear. Trimming took off 1 base at V and 5 bases at J, with 11 bases between the two ends. CDR1 is SEHNR, CDR2 FQNEAQ, per germline (reference sequence). This CDR3 spans 14 amino acids. Written as DNA, the CDR3 is TGTGCCAGCAGCTTAGAGTGGGGTCCGGAGACCCAGTACTTC. Amino acid sequence: CASSLEWGPETQYF.

This clonotype has only a few counts. The rearrangement joins TRBV7-2 to TRBJ2-2, with D unclear. V lost 3 bases, J lost 7 bases, and 12 bases lay in between. The length of the CDR3 is 14 residues. Germline V gives CDR1 SGHTA, CDR2 FQGNSA. CDR3 nucleotide sequence: TGTGCCAGCAGCTTTGGGAATTTTGGCGGGGAGCTGTTTTTT. Protein sequence: CASSFGNFGGELFF.

The chain's CDR3 is CASSLQFSGNQPQHF. The CDR3 region has the DNA TGTGCCAGCAGTTTGCAGTTTTCGGGCAATCAGCCCCAGCATTTT. V and J are TRBV12-3 or TRBV12-4 and TRBJ1-5; no reliable D call. The CDR3 runs to 15 residues. V shed 3 bases and J shed 2 bases, with 11 bases lying between them.

This clonotype was counted a few times. The rearrangement links TRBV10-2 to TRBJ2-7; 9 nucleotides match TRBD1. Trimming removed 6 bases from V and 6 bases from J; junction bases left unmatched: 9. The CDR3 runs 14 residues. Germline values: CDR1 WSHSY, CDR2 SAAADI. CDR3 bases: TGCGCCAGCAGCGAAGGGACAGGGAGAGGCGAGCAGTACTTC. As protein: CASSEGTGRGEQYF.

This chain links TRBV29-1 with TRBJ1-1, with TRBD1 as a possible D gene (5 bases). V was trimmed by 2 bases and J by 1 base, leaving 14 bases between them. Per germline, CDR1 SQVTM and CDR2 ANQGSEA. The CDR3 extends over 15 amino acids. In DNA, the CDR3 is TGCAGCGTTGAAAGGCCAGGGAGGACGAACACTGAAGCTTTCTTT. Translating it yields CSVERPGRTNTEAFF. Supplemented by reference TRBV29-1 and TRBJ1-1, the full variable domain reads SAVISQKPSRDICQRGTSLTIQCQVDSQVTMMFWYRQQPGQSLTLIATANQGSEATYESGFVIDKFPISRPNLTFSTLTVSNMSPEDSSIYLCSVERPGRTNTEAFFGQGTRLTVV.

This clonotype was observed a handful of times. The rearrangement uses TRBV18 and TRBJ2-1; 8 bases are a match to TRBD2. CDR1 and CDR2 (germline): KGHSH, LQKENI. This CDR3 is built from 16 residues. With 6 bases clipped from V and 2 bases from J, the junction kept 9 bases outside the gene matches. DNA of the CDR3: TGTGCCAGCTCTCCCCTGAGCGGGGGAACCTACAATGAGCAGTTCTTC. Translation gives CASSPLSGGTYNEQFF.

This clonotype was picked up many times. The chain uses TRBV5-1 and TRBJ1-1; no clear D gene. Per germline, CDR1 SGHRS and CDR2 YFSETQ. This CDR3 contains 14 residues. The V end was cut by 4 bases, the J end by 0 bases, with 10 bases between. The CDR3 loop is CASSAHTVNTEAFF. CDR3 sequence (DNA): TGCGCCAGCAGCGCCCACACGGTGAACACTGAAGCTTTCTTT.

The chain links TRBV28 to TRBJ2-4; TRBD2 is a possible D gene (6 bases). Germline loops: CDR1 MDHEN, CDR2 SYDVKM. CDR3 length: 15 residues. Trimming shortened V by 6 bases and J by 0 bases, and 12 bases separated the two germline ends. CDR3 sequence reads: CASRGTPLAKNIQYF. The CDR3 DNA follows: TGTGCCAGCAGGGGGACTCCCTTAGCCAAAAACATTCAGTACTTC.

As for this clonotype: Possible read error: a much larger clone is one base away. V gene TRBV29-1 combines with J gene TRBJ1-2; D may be TRBD1 (5 bases). CDR1 is SQVTM and CDR2 is ANQGSEA in the germline V gene. The CDR3 length is 13 residues. With 7 bases removed from V and 4 bases from J, the gap between germline ends came to 16 bases. This CDR3 is CSDSGTNRYGYTF. The CDR3 nucleotides read TGCAGCGACTCCGGGACCAACCGCTATGGCTACACCTTC.

The gene calls are TRBV12-3 or TRBV12-4 and TRBJ1-2, with unresolved D. This CDR3 has 15 amino acids. The ends were cut back, 3 bases at V and 4 bases at J, with 15 bases in the middle. The CDR3 sequence is CASSFYNPSLYGYTF. The CDR3 coding sequence is TGTGCCAGCAGTTTTTATAACCCTTCCCTCTATGGCTACACCTTC.

This clonotype occurred a few times. This chain links TRBV28 with TRBJ1-3, with D tentatively TRBD1 (6 bases). The germline V gene has CDR1 MDHEN and CDR2 SYDVKM. The V end was cut by 6 bases, the J end by 1 base, with 19 bases between. The CDR3 consists of 17 residues. As DNA, the CDR3 is TGTGCCAGCAGGACAGGACATGGTGGGCTATCTGGAAACACCATATATTTT. Its translation is CASRTGHGGLSGNTIYF.

This clonotype was counted a few times. This sequence joins TRBV6-2 or TRBV6-3 and TRBJ2-3; the match to TRBD2 covers 10 bases. The CDR3 has 14 residues. CDR1 and CDR2 from the germline V gene are MNHEY and SVGEGT. V gave up 7 bases and J gave up 6 bases; unmatched junction bases: 7. CDR3 sequence reads: CASKPSGSLDTQYF. The CDR3 bases are TGTGCCAGCAAACCTAGCGGGAGCCTTGATACGCAGTATTTT.

This clonotype appeared a few times. V is TRBV7-2 and J is TRBJ2-5; TRBD1 matches at 7 bases. The CDR3 sequence is 16 residues long. Germline CDR1 is SGHTA and CDR2 is FQGNSA. The V segment lost 4 bases and the J segment 6 bases; nucleotides outside the gene matches: 14. The CDR3 region is CASSYPVTGTGKTQYF. CDR3 DNA: TGTGCCAGCAGCTATCCCGTGACAGGGACGGGAAAGACCCAGTACTTC.

CDR3 protein: CASSATSGHNEQFF. The CDR3 DNA reads as TGTGCCAGCAGCGCGACTAGCGGGCACAATGAGCAGTTCTTC. The chain joins TRBV7-2 to TRBJ2-1, with TRBD2 matching over 10 bases. V shed 5 bases and J 5 bases; nucleotides not matched to a gene: 3. There are 14 residues in the CDR3. Germline-derived CDR1 and CDR2 are SGHTA and FQGNSA.

This clonotype was seen only a few times. This chain uses TRBV20-1 with TRBJ2-7; D unclear. The CDR3 contains 14 residues. V was clipped by 1 base and J by 3 bases, with 13 bases between them. Germline values: CDR1 DFQATT, CDR2 SNEGSKA (reference sequence). The chain's CDR3 is CSARVGGGYYEQYF. The CDR3 coding sequence is TGCAGTGCTAGAGTTGGCGGCGGATACTACGAGCAGTACTTC.

The rearrangement links TRBV6-2 or TRBV6-3 to TRBJ2-1, with no clear D. Germline CDR1 reads MNHEY; CDR2 reads SVGEGT. The CDR3 is made up of 17 amino acids. V was clipped by 6 bases and J by 2 bases, with 20 bases between them. The CDR3 DNA reads as TGTGCCAGCAGCCCAGAACGCTCGGCCGTAACCTACAATGAGCAGTTCTTC. Translated, it gives CASSPERSAVTYNEQFF.

The V and J genes are TRBV20-1 and TRBJ2-3; D uncertain. Germline V CDR1 and CDR2: DFQATT, SNEGSKA (reference sequence). V dropped 5 bases and J dropped 6 bases, with 6 bases sitting between them. This CDR3 is 10 amino acids long. CDR3 protein: CSALIDTQYF. CDR3 in DNA: TGCAGTGCTTTAATCGATACGCAGTATTTT.

This clonotype was found many times. The germline gene is not matched at one end of the junction; a read error may be the cause. V is TRBV7-2 and J is TRBJ1-1; no reliable D call. The CDR3 totals 13 residues. The V gene's germline CDR1 is SGHTA and CDR2 FQGNSA. CDR3 nucleotides: TGCGCCAGCAGCTTGGGTAGGAACACTGAAGCTTTCTTT. Protein product: CASSLGRNTEAFF.

This clonotype was observed at least ten times. The chain uses TRBV25-1 and TRBJ1-2; D is unclear. In germline, CDR1 is MGHDK, CDR2 SYGVNS. The germline V and J ends were trimmed by 4 bases and 4 bases, with 13 bases remaining between them. The CDR3 consists of 14 residues. As DNA, the CDR3 is TGTGCCAGCAGTGTCGGCCTCGCGGGCTATGGCTACACCTTC. Residues: CASSVGLAGYGYTF.

Comment on this clonotype: The junction differs from germline at one of its ends, possibly a read error. The chain links TRBV7-9 to TRBJ2-1, with 12 bases aligning to TRBD2. In germline, CDR1 is SEHNR, CDR2 FQNEAQ (reference sequence). CDR3 length: 17 residues. CDR3 in DNA: TGTGCCGGCAGCGTCACTAGCGGGGGGAAGGGTCTATATGAGCAGTTCTTC. The encoded protein is CAGSVTSGGKGLYEQFF.